These T cell receptor beta chains were read from a single sample in a study of T cells in Graves' hyperthyroidism and ophthalmopathy. Using its own MiXCR run on the multiplex PCR reads, TCRdb lists one record per CDR3 protein. This sample carries about 420,000 distinct CDR3 sequences, 12% to 15% of them seen once, and the ten largest clones take about 5%. Sequenced sample: blood. The receptors were sampled from a woman aged 18-30 years with Graves' hyperthyroidism. The CDR3 runs from the conserved cysteine through the conserved F or W. Each record gives: J gene, D gene, V gene, clone size, CDR3 DNA, CDR3 protein. The D gene is left open where the match is weak. Expanded clones get a size class; other rows say once, few or many, or leave the size out.

>TRBJ2-5|.|TRBV12-3/TRBV12-4|many
TGTGCCAGCAGTTTCGACTCCCAGGGGGGAGAGACCCAGTACTTC
CASSFDSQGGETQYF
>TRBJ1-1|.|TRBV20-1|many
TGCAGTGCTAGTCCCGGGACGACAACTGAAGCTTTCTTT
CSASPGTTTEAFF
>TRBJ2-1|.|TRBV7-9|many
TGTGCCAGCAGCCTACAGGGATCGGGCAATGAGCAGTTCTTC
CASSLQGSGNEQFF
>TRBJ1-3|.|TRBV12-3/TRBV12-4|many
TGTGCCAGCAGTACGGGACGGAGCTCTGGAAACACCATATATTTT
CASSTGRSSGNTIYF
>TRBJ2-1|TRBD2|TRBV24-1|many
TGTGCCACCAGTGATTCCAGTCGGGGGTCTAGCGGGAGAACTGGCTACAATGAGCAGTTCTTC
CATSDSSRGSSGRTGYNEQFF
>TRBJ2-5|.|TRBV4-1|few
TGCGCCAGCAGCCAAGCATCTGGAGGCCTAGCATATGCAGAGACCCAGTACTTC
CASSQASGGLAYAETQYF
>TRBJ2-1|TRBD2|TRBV3-1|many
TGTGCCAGCAGCCTGACTAGCGGGAGCAGCCATGAGCAGTTCTTC
CASSLTSGSSHEQFF
>TRBJ1-4|TRBD1|TRBV7-8|many
TGTGCCAGCAGCTTAACTGGACAGGGCCCTAATGAAAAACTGTTTTTT
CASSLTGQGPNEKLFF
>TRBJ2-5|TRBD2|TRBV7-9|.
TGTGCCAGCAGTTCACCACAGCGGGAGGAAGAGACCCAGTACTTC
CASSSPQREEETQYF
>TRBJ2-3|TRBD2|TRBV7-2|many
TGTGCCAGCAGCTTAGACCCTCGGGGTGTGGGAGGGGCAGATACGCAGTATTTT
CASSLDPRGVGGADTQYF
>TRBJ2-5|.|TRBV12-3/TRBV12-4|many
TGTGCCAGCAGTCCAACTAGTCGTGAGACCCAGTACTTC
CASSPTSRETQYF
>TRBJ1-5|.|TRBV5-1|many
TGCGCCAGCAGCTTGGAGGGTTCGGGGCAGCCCCAGCATTTT
CASSLEGSGQPQHF
>TRBJ2-2|.|TRBV10-1|.
TGCGCCAGCAGTGCTTCGAGGGGCGGGGAGCTGTTTTTT
CASSASRGGELFF
>TRBJ2-7|.|TRBV9|many
TGTGCCAGCAGCTCCGGGGGCCTGCCCTACGAGCAGTACTTC
CASSSGGLPYEQYF
>TRBJ1-4|.|TRBV28|few
TGTGCCAGTTACGGGACTTTTGTTTCGTATGAAAAACTGTTTTTT
CASYGTFVSYEKLFF
>TRBJ2-3|TRBD2|TRBV27|few
TGTGCCAGCAGTTTATTGAGCGGGAGGGCCCGCACAGATACGCAGTATTTT
CASSLLSGRARTDTQYF
>TRBJ2-7|TRBD1|TRBV11-2|few
TGTGCCAGCAGCTTAGTTTCCGGGACAGGCCGCTACGAGCAGTACTTC
CASSLVSGTGRYEQYF
>TRBJ1-1|.|TRBV7-9|.
TGTGCCAGCAGCTTTAGACCCTCGAACACTGAAGCTTTCTTT
CASSFRPSNTEAFF
>TRBJ1-2|.|TRBV7-2|.
TGTGCCAGCAGCTTAGATTCCGGGGTCGTGATTAACTATGGCTACACCTTC
CASSLDSGVVINYGYTF
>TRBJ2-7|TRBD1|TRBV27|many
TGTGCCAGCACCGGAAGGGACAGCTCCTACGAGCAGTACTTC
CASTGRDSSYEQYF
>TRBJ1-1|TRBD1|TRBV6-2/TRBV6-3|many
TGTGCCAGCAGTTACTCGAAAGACAGGGGGCGAAGGACTGAAGCTTTCTTT
CASSYSKDRGRRTEAFF
>TRBJ2-2|TRBD2|TRBV3-1|many
TGTGCCAGCAGCCCCACGCGGCTAGCGGGAGAGAACACCGGGGAGCTGTTTTTT
CASSPTRLAGENTGELFF
>TRBJ2-5|.|TRBV20-1|.
TGCAGCACAAGAGCGGTCCAGACTCAGTACTTC
CSTRAVQTQYF
>TRBJ2-7|.|TRBV10-2|.
TGCGCCAGCAGTGATTTGGAGGGGGACGAGCAGTACTTC
CASSDLEGDEQYF
>TRBJ1-1|.|TRBV19|few
TGTGCCAGTAGTATAGTCCGGCGGCCCGAGGCTTTCTTT
CASSIVRRPEAFF
>TRBJ2-7|TRBD2|TRBV3-1|.
TGTGCCAGCAGCCAAGGCCCGGGGAGGGCCTACGAGCAGTACTTC
CASSQGPGRAYEQYF
>TRBJ2-1|TRBD1|TRBV12-3/TRBV12-4|many
TGTGCCAGCAACTCTGGGACAGGGTTACACAATGAGCAGTTCTTC
CASNSGTGLHNEQFF